This T cell receptor beta chain was documented in a study of OX40 agonist ivuxolimab in advanced cancers. Collection of blood occurred at baseline, at cycle 4 day 1, and at cycle 7 day 1. Deletions cut 4 bases from V and 6 bases from J, with 13 bases between. Germline V gene lookup returns CDR1 MGHDK and CDR2 SYGVNS. CDR3 length: 13 amino acids. The assay was immunoSEQ multiplex PCR, and TCRdb's table has in-frame clones only and misses some. The table includes 65,000 to 85,000 clones, more than 75% detected once. V gene TRBV25-1 combines with J gene TRBJ2-7; possible D gene TRBD2, 6 bases. This specimen consisted of CD4+ or CD8+ T cells sorted from blood, obtained in a trial of the OX40 agonist ivuxolimab. This TCR was sampled from an adult with an advanced solid tumor such as melanoma, head and neck, liver or kidney cancer. CDR3 in amino acids: CASSVAWRGEQYF. CDR3 bases: TGTGCCAGCAGTGTGGCCTGGCGGGGCGAGCAGTACTTC.